These 31 T cell receptor beta chains originate from one sample sequenced in a study of OX40 agonist ivuxolimab in advanced cancers. The method was immunoSEQ multiplex PCR; TCRdb's version includes in-frame clones alone and lacks a portion of them. The repertoire includes tens of thousands of clones, approximately 90% of them detected once, and roughly 0.5% sits in the top ten. This specimen consisted of CD4+ or CD8+ T cells sorted from blood, obtained in a trial of the OX40 agonist ivuxolimab. Receptors were obtained from an adult with an advanced solid tumor such as melanoma, head and neck, liver or kidney cancer.

The V gene is TRBV6-8, the J gene TRBJ2-5; 7 nucleotides agree with TRBD1. CDR1 is MNHGY, CDR2 SAAAGT, per germline. This CDR3 has 17 residues. The V and J ends lost 5 bases and 3 bases, in that order; junction bases with no gene match: 15. This CDR3 reads CASSHPNKTGVEETQYF. CDR3 DNA sequence: TGTGCCAGCAGTCACCCTAACAAAACAGGGGTGGAAGAGACCCAGTACTTC.

This chain uses TRBV11-2 with TRBJ2-1; 12 bases line up with TRBD2. The CDR3 contains 18 residues. Germline CDR1 reads SGHAT; CDR2 reads FQNNGV. With V trimmed by 5 bases and J by 8 bases, 16 bases remained unmatched. The CDR3: CASSLAFGLAGLADEQFF. The CDR3 DNA reads as TGTGCCAGCAGCCTAGCCTTTGGACTAGCGGGATTAGCAGATGAGCAGTTCTTC.

The chain couples TRBV7-6 to TRBJ2-7, with a tentative D call TRBD2 (6 bases). Germline V gene lookup returns CDR1 SGHVS and CDR2 FNYEAQ. The V end was cut by 0 bases, the J end by 6 bases, with 9 bases between. This CDR3 comprises 13 residues. Written as DNA, the CDR3 is TGTGCCAGCAGCTTAGCAGGAGGGGTCGAGCAGTACTTC. Translating it yields CASSLAGGVEQYF.

The chain joins TRBV28 to TRBJ2-1; D remains ambiguous. The germline V and J ends were trimmed by 5 bases and 6 bases, with 20 bases remaining between them. Germline V gene sequence: CDR1 MDHEN, CDR2 SYDVKM. The CDR3 is made up of 16 amino acids. This CDR3 reads CASSPSGKPSRNEQFF. Written as DNA, the CDR3 is TGTGCCAGCAGTCCCTCCGGTAAGCCGAGCCGCAATGAGCAGTTCTTC.

V gene TRBV5-6 combines with J gene TRBJ2-7; TRBD2 matches 7 bases. The CDR3 contains 15 residues. From germline, CDR1 is SGHDT and CDR2 YYEEEE. Losses at the gene ends were 2 bases for V and 5 bases for J; bases not matched to a gene: 10. CDR3 sequence: CASSLTREADHEQYF. The CDR3 DNA reads as TGTGCCAGCAGCTTAACCCGGGAGGCCGACCACGAGCAGTACTTC.

V and J are TRBV4-2 and TRBJ2-1, with unresolved D. CDR3 length: 16 residues. In germline, CDR1 is LGHNA, CDR2 YNFKEQ. Between the trimmed V and J ends, which lost 0 bases and 0 bases, there was a span of 9 bases. The CDR3 reads CASSQESDSSYNEQFF. CDR3 coding DNA: TGTGCCAGCAGCCAAGAGAGCGATAGCTCCTACAATGAGCAGTTCTTC.

The chain has TRBV4-1 and TRBJ1-1; 8 nucleotides agree with TRBD1. The J segment lost 3 bases and the V segment lost 4 bases, leaving 10 bases of the junction unmatched. The CDR3 totals 16 residues. Germline CDR1 and CDR2: MGHRA and YSYEKL. CDR3 sequence: CASSRNLGQGYTEAFF. The CDR3 DNA reads TGCGCCAGCAGCCGAAACCTCGGACAGGGTTACACTGAAGCTTTCTTT.

This clone was counted a single time. The chain couples TRBV19 to TRBJ1-5; 7 nucleotides agree with TRBD1. Trimming at V came to 1 base and at J to 2 bases, leaving 2 bases not matched to a gene. The CDR3 is 15 amino acids. Looked up from germline, CDR1 is LNHDA and CDR2 is SQIVND (reference sequence). CDR3 DNA sequence: TGTGCCAGTAGTATAGGAGGGACAGGCAATCAGCCCCAGCATTTT. Translating it yields CASSIGGTGNQPQHF.

The chain joins TRBV14 to TRBJ1-5; D uncertain. Germline V gene lookup returns CDR1 SGHDN and CDR2 FVKESK. V lost 3 bases to trimming and J lost 5 bases, with 23 bases between them. CDR3 length: 18 residues. The CDR3 DNA follows: TGTGCCAGCAGCCACACCCCGGAATTGGGTGTTGACCATCAGCCCCAGCATTTT. This translates into CASSHTPELGVDHQPQHF.

This clone was seen once. This rearrangement joins TRBV28 to TRBJ1-1, with D perhaps matching TRBD1 (5 bases). Trimming took 10 bases from V and 5 from J, leaving 17 bases between them. This CDR3 is 13 amino acids long. Germline V gene sequence: CDR1 MDHEN, CDR2 SYDVKM. CDR3 amino acids: CAITMGGDTEAFF. The DNA of the CDR3 is TGTGCCATCACGATGGGGGGAGATACTGAAGCTTTCTTT.

This chain uses TRBV7-3 with TRBJ2-1, with D uncertain. There are 14 residues in the CDR3. From germline, CDR1 is SGHTA and CDR2 FQGTGA. Trimming removed 1 base from V and 3 bases from J, with 7 bases in between. The CDR3 DNA reads TGTGCCAGCAGCTTAATTCCTAGCTACAATGAGCAGTTCTTC. It specifies CASSLIPSYNEQFF.

This clone was observed a single time. The gene calls are TRBV29-1 and TRBJ1-2, with D unresolved. CDR1 and CDR2 (germline): SQVTM, ANQGSEA. V dropped 5 bases and J dropped 7 bases, with 17 bases sitting between them. The CDR3 loop spans 13 amino acids. CDR3 sequence (DNA): TGCAGCGTTCAAAGAGGAGGTCCTCGTGGCTACACCTTC. Translating it yields CSVQRGGPRGYTF. Based on the CDR3 plus reference TRBV29-1 and TRBJ1-2, the full variable domain is SAVISQKPSRDICQRGTSLTIQCQVDSQVTMMFWYRQQPGQSLTLIATANQGSEATYESGFVIDKFPISRPNLTFSTLTVSNMSPEDSSIYLCSVQRGGPRGYTFGSGTRLTVV.

This CDR3 is CASSLLGLAGRYEQYF. The CDR3 DNA sequence: TGTGCCAGCAGTTTACTAGGACTAGCGGGTCGCTACGAGCAGTACTTC. The V call is TRBV28, the J call TRBJ2-7, with 11 positions matching TRBD2. The V gene's germline CDR1 is MDHEN and CDR2 SYDVKM. V lost 2 bases and J lost 3; bases outside the gene matches: 6. There are 16 residues in the CDR3.

The chain employs TRBV29-1 and TRBJ2-7; no reliable D call. This CDR3 spans 12 amino acids. With 2 bases removed from V and 7 bases from J, the gap between germline ends came to 12 bases. Germline CDR1 is SQVTM and CDR2 is ANQGSEA. In DNA form, the CDR3 reads TGCAGCGTTGAATCTCTATCTTTGGAGCAGTACTTC. Translation gives CSVESLSLEQYF.

The J gene is TRBJ2-1, the V gene TRBV28; weak D call: TRBD2 (6 bases). V lost 5 bases and J 4 bases, leaving 9 bases between the germline ends. CDR1 MDHEN and CDR2 SYDVKM come from the germline V gene. This CDR3 region has 13 residues. The CDR3 DNA follows: TGTGCCAGCAGTCTGGGAGGTTACAATGAGCAGTTCTTC. Amino acid sequence: CASSLGGYNEQFF.

This clone was counted only a few times. This chain links TRBV19 with TRBJ1-4, with D maybe TRBD1 (6 bases). Germline CDR1 and CDR2: LNHDA and SQIVND (reference sequence). The length of the CDR3 is 13 residues. Trimming cost V 6 bases and J 8 bases, with 13 bases left between them. The DNA for the CDR3 is TGTGCCAGTAGGAGGGGGGGAGCCGAAAAACTGTTTTTT. Protein sequence: CASRRGGAEKLFF.

J is TRBJ2-1 and V is TRBV7-8; 9 bases are a match to TRBD2. Germline V gene sequence: CDR1 SGHVS, CDR2 FQNEAQ. This CDR3 is 14 amino acids long. V was pared by 5 bases and J by 9 bases, with 8 bases of the junction left unmatched. The chain's CDR3 is CASSKEGSGSEQFF. CDR3 DNA sequence: TGTGCCAGCAGCAAAGAGGGTAGCGGGAGTGAGCAGTTCTTC.

This chain joins TRBV2 and TRBJ2-3; TRBD2 matches at 7 bases. J gave up 0 bases and V 6 bases, and 9 bases lay outside the gene matches. Germline V gene sequence: CDR1 SNHLY, CDR2 FYNNEI. The length of the CDR3 is 16 residues. Here the CDR3 DNA reads TGTGCCAGCAGAGTTCTAGCGGTGAGAAGCACAGATACGCAGTATTTT. Translating gives CASRVLAVRSTDTQYF.

The chain combines TRBV21-1 with TRBJ2-7; the D segment call TRBD2 is taken from the table without a DNA check. TRBV21-1 corresponds to a pseudogene. The CDR3 contains 16 residues. CDR3 DNA sequence: TGTGCCAGCAGCAATGCGGAGCCCACTATACCCTACGAGCAGTACTTC. Its translation is CASSNAEPTIPYEQYF.

The V gene is TRBV19, the J gene TRBJ2-2, with 8 bases lining up with TRBD2. This CDR3 comprises 16 residues. The J segment lost 5 bases and the V segment lost 3 bases, leaving 8 bases of the junction unmatched. Germline loops: CDR1 LNHDA, CDR2 SQIVND (reference sequence). The CDR3 sequence is CASSIPRVAGTGELFF. The CDR3 DNA reads as TGTGCCAGTAGTATTCCCCGAGTAGCGGGGACCGGGGAGCTGTTTTTT.

V usage is TRBV2 and J usage is TRBJ1-2; D uncertain. This CDR3 spans 12 amino acids. V lost 1 base, J lost 3 bases, and 3 bases lay in between. The germline gives CDR1 SNHLY, CDR2 FYNNEI. The CDR3 DNA reads TGTGCCAGCAGTGAAGTGTACTATGGCTACACCTTC. Translation: CASSEVYYGYTF.

The genes are TRBV5-1 and TRBJ2-1; D is perhaps TRBD1 (6 bases). V lost 0 bases to trimming and J lost 3 bases, with 16 bases between them. The CDR3 is 17 residues long. The germline V gene encodes CDR1 SGHRS and CDR2 YFSETQ. This chain's CDR3 is CASSLGPRRGGYNEQFF. Written as DNA, the CDR3 is TGCGCCAGCAGCTTGGGGCCTCGCAGAGGGGGCTACAATGAGCAGTTCTTC.

This clone is a singleton in its sample. The gene calls are TRBV5-1 and TRBJ2-5, with TRBD2 as a possible D gene (6 bases). Germline CDR1 SGHRS, CDR2 YFSETQ. Trimming took 6 bases from V and 5 from J, leaving 8 bases between them. The CDR3 runs 11 residues. The CDR3 coding sequence is TGCGCCAGCACGGAGGGGGAGACCCAGTACTTC. Translated: CASTEGETQYF.

This chain links TRBV5-8 with TRBJ1-3; D remains unclear. CDR3 length: 15 amino acids. CDR1 and CDR2 from the germline V gene are SGHTS and YDEGEE. The V end was cut by 0 bases, the J end by 0 bases, with 7 bases between. CDR3: CASSLGQYSGNTIYF. The CDR3 nucleotides read TGTGCCAGCAGCTTGGGCCAGTACTCTGGAAACACCATATATTTT.

The gene calls are TRBV6-6 and TRBJ2-7, with 11 bases lining up with TRBD2. J lost 3 bases, V lost 5 bases, and 3 bases had no gene match. From germline, CDR1 is MNHNY and CDR2 SVGAGI (reference sequence). CDR3 length equals 14 residues. CDR3 region: CASSRGLAVYEQYF. In DNA form, the CDR3 reads TGTGCCAGCAGTCGGGGACTAGCGGTCTACGAGCAGTACTTC.

The chain recombines TRBV4-1 with TRBJ2-7; 10 nucleotides agree with TRBD2. Trimming took 0 bases from V and 3 from J; bases not matched to a gene: 8. The CDR3 is 17 residues long. Germline V gene data show CDR1 as MGHRA and CDR2 as YSYEKL. The CDR3: CASSQDQGTSEIYEQYF. In nucleotides, the CDR3 is TGCGCCAGCAGCCAAGATCAGGGGACTAGCGAGATCTACGAGCAGTACTTC.

The rearrangement links TRBV6-4 to TRBJ1-5; D is uncertain. CDR1 is MRHNA, CDR2 SNTAGT, per germline. V gave up 5 bases and J gave up 4 bases, with 9 bases separating them. The CDR3 extends over 13 amino acids. CDR3: CASSIDLNQPQHF. The CDR3 DNA reads TGTGCCAGCAGTATCGACCTGAATCAGCCCCAGCATTTT.

V gene TRBV4-2 combines with J gene TRBJ2-5, with D possibly TRBD2 on 6 matching bases. Trimming pared 0 bases from V and 5 bases from J, leaving 10 bases between. The CDR3 is 14 amino acids. Germline V lookup: CDR1 LGHNA, CDR2 YNFKEQ. Here the CDR3 DNA reads TGTGCCAGCAGCCAAGAAGGCGGGGTGGAGACCCAGTACTTC. Protein: CASSQEGGVETQYF.

J is TRBJ2-7 and V is TRBV6-5, with 11 nucleotides matching TRBD2. Trimming removed 5 bases from V and 5 bases from J; junction bases left unmatched: 8. CDR3 length: 15 amino acids. Germline CDR1 MNHEY, CDR2 SVGAGI. The CDR3 protein is CASSLASGRIDEQYF. The CDR3 bases are TGTGCCAGCAGTCTGGCTAGCGGGAGGATCGACGAGCAGTACTTC.

The chain employs TRBV2 and TRBJ2-5, with 7 bases matching TRBD1. The CDR3 runs to 15 residues. CDR1 and CDR2 from the germline V gene are SNHLY and FYNNEI. Trimming at V came to 2 bases and at J to 4 bases, leaving 7 bases not matched to a gene. The CDR3 coding sequence is TGTGCCAGCAGTGAACAGGGGGTGGTGGGAGAGACCCAGTACTTC. Translated, it gives CASSEQGVVGETQYF. Using reference TRBV2 and TRBJ2-5 for the parts outside the CDR3, the full variable domain is EPEVTQTPSHQVTQMGQEVILRCVPISNHLYFYWYRQILGQKVEFLVSFYNNEISEKSEIFDDQFSVERPDGSNFTLKIRSTKLEDSAMYFCASSEQGVVGETQYFGPGTRLLVL.

This chain's CDR3 is CASSLGAFAQHF. Here the CDR3 DNA reads TGTGCCAGCAGCTTAGGTGCCTTTGCCCAGCATTTT. This chain links TRBV7-9 with TRBJ1-5; D remains unclear. Trimming removed 1 base from V and 11 bases from J, with 9 bases in between. Germline CDR1 SEHNR, CDR2 FQNEAQ (reference sequence). The CDR3 is 12 amino acids.